This TCR beta chain was obtained from a study of beta chain features in type 1 diabetes. Germline loops: CDR1 SSHAT, CDR2 FNYEAQ (reference sequence). Losses at the gene ends were 5 bases for V and 4 bases for J; bases not matched to a gene: 5. The CDR3 length is 13 residues. All of the isolated RNA was reverse transcribed, so expressed TCRB transcripts were sequenced. TCRdb's table, derived via immunoSEQ multiplex PCR, lists solely in-frame clones and lacks some. In the table there are a few hundred thousand clones, approximately 30% of which are singletons. This chain connects TRBV7-7 to TRBJ2-7; 7 bases are shared with TRBD1. This sequence originates from a man younger than 30 in good health. The source material was naive CD4+ T cells from blood. CDR3 coding DNA: TGTGCCAGCAGCCACGGGACAGCGTACGAGCAGTACTTC. Translating it yields CASSHGTAYEQYF.